This T cell receptor beta chain emerged from a study of blood T cell repertoires in COVID-19. Background on the study: Sites across the United States, Italy and Spain contributed samples from acute and convalescent COVID-19. T cells, B-cell-depleted T cells, or PBMCs provided the cDNA or gDNA that served as material.

Under the authors' procedure: Estimated nucleated cell counts came from reference gene primer amplification. Sequencing used immunoSEQ multiplex PCR; TCRdb keeps in-frame clones, though not all of them. Clone size and the V and J calls come from that table; the DNA yielded D and trimming. The sample holds around 190,000 clones; around 76% are singletons and the top ten take roughly 7.8%. This clone was seen only a few times. This CDR3 region has 16 residues. CDR1 LGHNA and CDR2 YSLEER come from the germline V gene. V was cut by 0 bases and J by 2 bases, with 12 bases left in between. This receptor was obtained from a woman in her 50s with active or convalescent COVID-19. Input material: peripheral blood. J is TRBJ2-3 and V is TRBV4-3, with D possibly TRBD1 on 5 matching bases. The CDR3 coding sequence is TGCGCCAGCAGCCAAGACGCGACAGTGGCCACAGATACGCAGTATTTT. Translation: CASSQDATVATDTQYF.